Shown below are 10 T cell receptor beta chains from a single sample sequenced in a study of tumor-infiltrating lymphocytes in localized non-small cell lung cancer. Profiling relied on immunoSEQ multiplex PCR, and the TCRdb table lists in-frame clones only, not all of them. The sample has roughly 16,000 clones; roughly three quarters are singletons. Sample: lung tumor tissue. These TCRs come from a human donor with non-small cell lung cancer.

This sequence joins TRBV7-3 and TRBJ2-3; 12 bases line up with TRBD1. Germline V gives CDR1 SGHTA, CDR2 FQGTGA. The CDR3 is 15 residues long. J gave up 5 bases and V 5 bases, and 5 bases lay outside the gene matches. The DNA of the CDR3 is TGTGCCAGCAGCCCGGGACAGGGGGCGAGAGATACGCAGTATTTT. This translates into CASSPGQGARDTQYF. The full variable domain, completed using reference TRBV7-3 and TRBJ2-3, is GAGVSQTPSNKVTEKGKYVELRCDPISGHTALYWYRQSLGQGPEFLIYFQGTGAADDSGLPNDRFFAVRPEGSVSTLKIQRTERGDSAVYLCASSPGQGARDTQYFGPGTRLTVL.

V gene TRBV29-1 combines with J gene TRBJ2-1; 9 bases map to TRBD2. The CDR3 runs 16 residues. After removal of 6 bases from V and 0 bases from J, the junction contained 9 bases not matched to a gene. CDR1 SQVTM and CDR2 ANQGSEA come from the germline V gene. CDR3 coding DNA: TGCAGCGTCCGAGCGGGGGGCGGCAGCTCCTACAATGAGCAGTTCTTC. Its translation is CSVRAGGGSSYNEQFF.

This clone came up once. This rearrangement joins TRBV9 to TRBJ2-7, with 10 bases identical to TRBD1. The V gene end was trimmed by 0 bases and the J gene end by 5 bases; junction bases not matched to a gene: 8. The CDR3 has 16 residues. Looked up from germline, CDR1 is SGDLS and CDR2 is YYNGEE. The CDR3 DNA is TGTGCCAGCAGCGTAGGTTCGACAGGGGGCCGAAACGAGCAGTACTTC. Its translation is CASSVGSTGGRNEQYF.

This chain connects TRBV10-2 to TRBJ1-2; D ambiguous. From germline, CDR1 is WSHSY and CDR2 SAAADI. Deletions cut 0 bases from V and 4 bases from J, with 15 bases between. This CDR3 spans 16 amino acids. In DNA form, the CDR3 reads TGCGCCAGCAGTGAGTCGATATCTCCGGGATCCTATGGCTACACCTTC. Encoded protein: CASSESISPGSYGYTF.

For the CDR3, the DNA is TGTGCCAGCAGTCCCCGAGTAGCGGGACTCTACGAGCAGTACTTC. Protein product: CASSPRVAGLYEQYF. The chain has TRBV28 and TRBJ2-7, with 8 bases matching TRBD2. The germline V gene has CDR1 MDHEN and CDR2 SYDVKM. V was clipped by 5 bases and J by 3 bases; unmatched bases: 9. This CDR3 region has 15 residues.

This chain links TRBV27 with TRBJ1-1; D call uncertain. Germline CDR1 is MNHEY and CDR2 is SMNVEV (reference sequence). The CDR3 covers 14 residues. The V end was cut by 2 bases, the J end by 4 bases, with 11 bases between. CDR3 region: CASSLKAWATEAFF. CDR3 coding DNA: TGTGCCAGCAGTTTAAAAGCCTGGGCCACTGAAGCTTTCTTT.

Here the CDR3 DNA reads TGTGCCAGCAGTTCGGGACTAGCTACGACCGGGGAGCTGTTTTTT. This gives the protein CASSSGLATTGELFF. The chain carries TRBV7-3 and TRBJ2-2; 9 bases line up with TRBD2. Germline lookup yields CDR1 SGHTA and CDR2 FQGTGA. This CDR3 spans 15 amino acids. V was pared by 6 bases and J by 5 bases, with 7 bases of the junction left unmatched.

This sequence joins TRBV19 and TRBJ1-1; D may be TRBD1 (5 bases). The CDR3 runs 19 residues. Trimming left V 6 bases short and J 4 bases short, with 30 bases between. Looked up from germline, CDR1 is LNHDA and CDR2 is SQIVND (reference sequence). The CDR3 bases are TGTGCCAGTAGGGCCCGCAGCCGGGACGGAGGACCGTGGATCACTGAAGCTTTCTTT. Its translation: CASRARSRDGGPWITEAFF.

V is TRBV7-8 and J is TRBJ2-2; TRBD1 matches 11 bases. CDR3 size: 15 residues. Trimming at V came to 5 bases and at J to 10 bases, leaving 9 bases not matched to a gene. Per the germline V gene, CDR1 is SGHVS and CDR2 is FQNEAQ. Written as DNA, the CDR3 is TGTGCCAGCAGCCCACTGGGACAGGGGGTCGTGGAGCTGTTTTTT. This encodes CASSPLGQGVVELFF.

J is TRBJ2-7 and V is TRBV6-1; D is unclear. From germline, CDR1 is MNHNS and CDR2 SASEGT. The CDR3 totals 14 residues. Trimming shortened V by 4 bases and J by 4 bases, and 14 bases separated the two germline ends. CDR3 amino acids: CASSALGASYEQYF. The CDR3 DNA follows: TGTGCCAGCAGTGCCCTAGGAGCCAGTTACGAGCAGTACTTC.